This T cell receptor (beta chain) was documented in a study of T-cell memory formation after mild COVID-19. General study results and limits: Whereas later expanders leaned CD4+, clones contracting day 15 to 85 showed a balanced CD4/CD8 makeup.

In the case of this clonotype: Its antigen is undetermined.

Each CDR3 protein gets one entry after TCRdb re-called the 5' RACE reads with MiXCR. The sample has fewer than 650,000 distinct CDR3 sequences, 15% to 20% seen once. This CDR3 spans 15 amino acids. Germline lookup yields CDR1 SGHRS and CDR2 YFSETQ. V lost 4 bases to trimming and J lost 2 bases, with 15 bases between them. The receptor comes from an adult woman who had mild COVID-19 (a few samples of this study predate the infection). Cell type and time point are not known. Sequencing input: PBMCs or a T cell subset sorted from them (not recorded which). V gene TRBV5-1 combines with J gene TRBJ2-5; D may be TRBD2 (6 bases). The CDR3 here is CASSPTGGDQETQYF. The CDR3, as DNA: TGCGCCAGCAGCCCGACGGGCGGGGATCAAGAGACCCAGTACTTC.